Shown below are 2 T cell receptor beta chains from a single sample sequenced in a study of T cells after yellow fever vaccination. Each CDR3 protein gets one entry after TCRdb re-called the 5' RACE reads with MiXCR. The repertoire holds hundreds of thousands of distinct CDR3 sequences, approximately 19% seen once, with about 18% in the top ten. The sample here was PBMCs, taken before the yellow fever booster vaccination. These receptors came from a man in his late teens or twenties who received the YFV17D yellow fever vaccine.

This clonotype has a handful of counts. This chain uses TRBV15 with TRBJ1-1; possibly TRBD1 for D (5 bases). In germline, CDR1 is LNHNV, CDR2 YYDKDF (reference sequence). The CDR3 consists of 14 residues. V was pared by 0 bases and J by 5 bases, with 10 bases between. The CDR3 spells CATSRDLGETEAFF. CDR3 nucleotides: TGTGCCACCAGCAGAGACCTAGGGGAGACTGAAGCTTTCTTT.

There are a few counts of this clonotype. This rearrangement joins TRBV20-1 to TRBJ1-2; D is perhaps TRBD1 (5 bases). With 6 bases removed from V and 3 bases from J, the gap between germline ends came to 14 bases. CDR1 and CDR2 from the germline V gene are DFQATT and SNEGSKA (reference sequence). This CDR3 is built from 13 residues. The CDR3 is CSAWGTGDYGYTF. CDR3 in DNA: TGCAGTGCCTGGGGGACCGGGGACTATGGCTACACCTTC.